These 21 T cell receptor beta chains originate from one sample sequenced in a study of cytomegalovirus exposure and HLA in healthy donors (dated by TCRdb to 2016 to 2017). Libraries were prepared through the immunoSEQ multiplex PCR assay. A mixture of 60 forward primers for TCR Vbeta segments and 13 reverse primers for TCR Jbeta segments was used in the multiplex PCR. TCRdb retrieved this table from immuneACCESS and kept in-frame rearrangements only. Not all clones are present; in checked studies, unresolved V genes account for under half, and no reason is known for the remainder. In this sample the table shows about 180,000 clones, 82% of which occur a single time. About 1.5% of the sample lies in the top ten. Sequenced sample: PBMCs. These receptor sequences come from a man aged 40-49 years in good health and CMV-seronegative.

The V and J genes are TRBV10-3 and TRBJ1-1; 7 nucleotides match TRBD1. CDR1 is ENHRY and CDR2 is SYGVKD in the germline V gene. The ends lost 10 bases at V and 0 bases at J; junction bases unmatched: 11. CDR3 length: 15 residues. CDR3 in amino acids: CATSDKGALNTEAFF. CDR3 in DNA: TGTGCCACTTCGGACAAGGGGGCCCTGAACACTGAAGCTTTCTTT.

V is TRBV7-2 and J is TRBJ2-7; the match to TRBD2 covers 10 bases. Germline CDR1 SGHTA, CDR2 FQGNSA. The CDR3 consists of 15 residues. V lost 5 bases, J lost 2 bases, and 6 bases stayed unmatched. This CDR3 reads CASSITGTSAYEQYF. CDR3 DNA sequence: TGTGCCAGCAGCATCACCGGGACTAGCGCCTACGAGCAGTACTTC.

This chain connects TRBV4-1 to TRBJ2-7, with D perhaps TRBD2 (6 bases). The V end lost 4 bases, the J end lost 1 base, and 17 bases lay between the germline ends. This CDR3 has 16 amino acids. Germline CDR1 MGHRA, CDR2 YSYEKL. CDR3 sequence reads: CASSRLAEGFSYEQYF. The CDR3, as DNA: TGCGCCAGCAGCCGATTAGCGGAGGGATTTTCCTACGAGCAGTACTTC.

The chain recombines TRBV4-3 with TRBJ2-5; D is uncertain. The CDR3 runs 15 residues. V lost 4 bases to trimming and J lost 2 bases, with 14 bases between them. Germline lookup yields CDR1 LGHNA and CDR2 YSLEER. The CDR3 region has the DNA TGCGCCAGCAGCCTCCAAACGGCAGGACAAGAGACCCAGTACTTC. It yields the protein CASSLQTAGQETQYF.

For the CDR3, the DNA is TGTGCCAGCAGCGGCACGCCGGGACAGGGACAAAACATTCAGTACTTC. Translating it yields CASSGTPGQGQNIQYF. The rearrangement links TRBV7-9 to TRBJ2-4, with 9 bases aligning to TRBD1. Trimming took 5 bases from V and 5 from J; bases not matched to a gene: 10. CDR3 length equals 16 residues. Germline CDR1 and CDR2: SEHNR and FQNEAQ (reference sequence). The full variable domain, completed using reference TRBV7-9 and TRBJ2-4, is DTGVSQNPRHKITKRGQNVTFRCDPISEHNRLYWYRQTLGQGPEFLTYFQNEAQLEKSRLLSDRFSAERPKGSFSTLEIQRTEQGDSAMYLCASSGTPGQGQNIQYFGAGTRLSVL.

The chain employs TRBV5-4 and TRBJ2-5, with 8 bases aligning to TRBD1. CDR1 and CDR2 from the germline V gene are SGHNT and YYREEE (reference sequence). V was clipped by 5 bases and J by 5 bases; unmatched bases: 8. There are 14 residues in the CDR3. CDR3 sequence (DNA): TGTGCCAGCAGGCGGTCGGACAGGGCCGAGACCCAGTACTTC. It is translated as CASRRSDRAETQYF.

This clone showed up just once. The chain joins TRBV28 to TRBJ1-5; D unresolved. The CDR3 totals 15 residues. CDR1 is MDHEN and CDR2 is SYDVKM in the germline V gene. The germline V and J ends were trimmed by 1 base and 3 bases, with 10 bases remaining between them. The CDR3 nucleotides are TGTGCCAGCAGTTTATCTTCAGGTTACAATCAGCCCCAGCATTTT. Translated: CASSLSSGYNQPQHF. Full variable domain (missing parts from reference TRBV28 and TRBJ1-5): DVKVTQSSRYLVKRTGEKVFLECVQDMDHENMFWYRQDPGLGLRLIYFSYDVKMKEKGDIPEGYSVSREKKERFSLILESASTNQTSMYLCASSLSSGYNQPQHFGDGTRLSIL.

This clone has only one observation. The rearrangement uses TRBV7-2 and TRBJ2-1, with TRBD2 identical over 12 bases. The length of the CDR3 is 15 residues. The V gene end was trimmed by 6 bases and the J gene end by 2 bases; junction bases not matched to a gene: 2. Germline V gene sequence: CDR1 SGHTA, CDR2 FQGNSA. In nucleotides, the CDR3 is TGTGCCAGCAGTTCTAGCGGGGGGGCCTACAATGAGCAGTTCTTC. Protein sequence: CASSSSGGAYNEQFF.

The V call is TRBV5-1, the J call TRBJ1-2; D is uncertain. Trimming shortened V by 0 bases and J by 5 bases, and 5 bases separated the two germline ends. This CDR3 is built from 12 residues. Germline CDR1 and CDR2: SGHRS and YFSETQ. CDR3 nucleotides: TGCGCCAGCAGCTTGGAACAGTATGGCTACACCTTC. This gives the protein CASSLEQYGYTF.

This clone was picked up one time. The rearrangement links TRBV6-5 to TRBJ2-6; perhaps TRBD1 as D (5 bases). Germline V CDR1 and CDR2: MNHEY, SVGAGI. V lost 3 bases and J 1 base, leaving 10 bases between the germline ends. CDR3 length: 16 amino acids. Here the CDR3 reads CASSYDSPSGANVLTF. The CDR3 nucleotides are TGTGCCAGCAGTTATGACAGCCCGTCTGGGGCCAACGTCCTGACTTTC.

Only a few counts were recorded for this clone. The rearrangement links TRBV19 to TRBJ2-7, with D possibly matching TRBD2 (5 bases). The V gene's germline CDR1 is LNHDA and CDR2 SQIVND (reference sequence). This CDR3 is 15 amino acids long. Trimming left V 5 bases short and J 9 bases short, with 23 bases between. The CDR3 nucleotides read TGTGCCAGTAGTCACCCCCAGGACGTGTCTCGGGGGCAGTACTTC. Its translation: CASSHPQDVSRGQYF.

The V call is TRBV29-1, the J call TRBJ1-1; D unresolved. Trimming took 2 bases from V and 8 from J, leaving 12 bases between them. This CDR3 spans 12 amino acids. Germline CDR1 reads SQVTM; CDR2 reads ANQGSEA. In nucleotides, the CDR3 is TGCAGCGTTGAATGGTCGCCGCTAGAAGCTTTCTTT. Its protein is CSVEWSPLEAFF.

This clone was seen a handful of times. The gene calls are TRBV4-3 and TRBJ2-5; 7 bases fit TRBD2. Trimming cost V 0 bases and J 1 base; bases outside gene matches: 5. CDR3 length: 16 amino acids. The germline CDR1 and CDR2 sequences are LGHNA and YSLEER. The CDR3 sequence is CASSQDSAGSQETQYF. The CDR3, as DNA: TGCGCCAGCAGCCAAGATTCAGCGGGGAGCCAAGAGACCCAGTACTTC.

The chain has TRBV4-3 and TRBJ2-3; 7 nucleotides match TRBD2. CDR1 LGHNA and CDR2 YSLEER come from the germline V gene. This CDR3 contains 17 residues. V trimming: 0 bases; J trimming: 5 bases; junction bases outside the gene matches: 11. This CDR3 reads CASSQDWSRGRGDTQYF. DNA of the CDR3: TGCGCCAGCAGCCAAGATTGGAGTCGGGGGAGGGGAGATACGCAGTATTTT.

CDR3 protein: CASSSPGRKNEKLFF. The CDR3 region has the DNA TGTGCCAGCAGCTCCCCGGGGAGGAAGAATGAAAAACTGTTTTTT. This chain joins TRBV7-9 and TRBJ1-4; no clear D. Germline values: CDR1 SEHNR, CDR2 FQNEAQ (reference sequence). The V end lost 4 bases, the J end lost 5 bases, and 14 bases lay between the germline ends. The CDR3 is 15 residues long.

A few counts support this clone. This sequence joins TRBV7-2 and TRBJ2-7; 8 nucleotides line up with TRBD1. There are 14 residues in the CDR3. Per the germline V gene, CDR1 is SGHTA and CDR2 is FQGNSA. V lost 5 bases and J lost 6; bases outside the gene matches: 9. The CDR3 reads CASSASGTGVEQYF. The CDR3 DNA follows: TGTGCCAGCAGCGCCTCCGGGACAGGAGTCGAGCAGTACTTC.

This clone was picked up a small number of times. The chain uses TRBV7-2 and TRBJ2-5; D gene uncertain. V lost 2 bases, J lost 4 bases, and 8 bases lay in between. Germline CDR1 SGHTA, CDR2 FQGNSA. The CDR3 totals 13 residues. CDR3 bases: TGTGCCAGCAGCTTACTCTCAGGAGAGACCCAGTACTTC. Its protein is CASSLLSGETQYF. Full variable domain (rest looked up from reference TRBV7-2 and TRBJ2-5): GAGVSQSPSNKVTEKGKDVELRCDPISGHTALYWYRQSLGQGLEFLIYFQGNSAPDKSGLPSDRFSAERTGGSVSTLTIQRTQQEDSAVYLCASSLLSGETQYFGPGTRLLVL.

This chain links TRBV6-5 with TRBJ2-7; D gene unclear. CDR3 length equals 15 residues. Trimming pared 2 bases from V and 6 bases from J, leaving 17 bases between. CDR1 is MNHEY, CDR2 SVGAGI, per germline. CDR3 DNA sequence: TGTGCCAGCAGTTACAGTTGGCTTCCTCCCCTCGAGCAGTACTTC. Translation: CASSYSWLPPLEQYF.

Here the CDR3 reads CASSLTENTEAFF. As DNA, the CDR3 is TGTGCCAGCAGTCTTACAGAAAACACTGAAGCTTTCTTT. The chain carries TRBV6-6 and TRBJ1-1; D unresolved. The V and J ends lost 5 bases and 2 bases respectively, with 9 bases between them. Looked up from germline, CDR1 is MNHNY and CDR2 is SVGAGI (reference sequence). The CDR3 totals 13 residues.

This chain connects TRBV13 to TRBJ2-7; TRBD2 aligns across 14 bases. With V trimmed by 5 bases and J by 5 bases, 8 bases remained unmatched. The CDR3 spans 16 residues. The germline CDR1 and CDR2 sequences are PRHDT and FYEKMQ (reference sequence). CDR3 nucleotide sequence: TGTGCCAGCAGCCCTATGACTAGCGGGGGGGCGGACGAGCAGTACTTC. Protein product: CASSPMTSGGADEQYF. Using reference TRBV13 and TRBJ2-7 for the parts outside the CDR3, the full variable domain is AAGVIQSPRHLIKEKRETATLKCYPIPRHDTVYWYQQGPGQDPQFLISFYEKMQSDKGSIPDRFSAQQFSDYHSELNMSSLELGDSALYFCASSPMTSGGADEQYFGPGTRLTVT.

This clone showed up just a few times. This chain joins TRBV13 and TRBJ1-1; D unclear. The CDR3 is 16 residues long. Germline CDR1 reads PRHDT; CDR2 reads FYEKMQ (reference sequence). V was pared by 5 bases and J by 0 bases, with 16 bases between. CDR3 loop: CASSLEVIYMNTEAFF. As DNA, the CDR3 is TGTGCCAGCAGCCTGGAGGTCATATATATGAACACTGAAGCTTTCTTT.